The rows below give T cell receptor beta chains drawn from one sample of a study of naive and memory T cell subsets. TCRdb ran MiXCR on the 5' RACE reads and lists one entry per CDR3 protein. The repertoire holds about 59,000 distinct CDR3 sequences, with approximately 8.5% as singletons. The receptors were sampled from a female donor in good health. Both conserved end residues are part of each CDR3. D genes are given only for firm matches. Size is omitted from some rows. Given values are once, few, many or a class for expanded clones.

v_call	d_call	j_call	clone_size	cdr3_nt	cdr3_aa
TRBV6-5	TRBD1	TRBJ1-6	many	TGTGCCAGTAGGTGGACAGGCCGGGATTCACCCCTCCACTTT	CASRWTGRDSPLHF
TRBV2	-	TRBJ2-1	-	TGTGCCAGCAGCGTTCTGCCGGGGCCTACGTACAATGAGCAGTTCTTC	CASSVLPGPTYNEQFF
TRBV7-9	-	TRBJ2-1	few	TGTGCCAGCAGCCCGGACAGTATAGGCAATGAGCAGTTCTTC	CASSPDSIGNEQFF
TRBV7-9	-	TRBJ1-5	many	TGTGCCAGCAGCTCTACCGGTCAGCCCCAGCATTTT	CASSSTGQPQHF
TRBV20-1	-	TRBJ2-5	-	TGCAGTGCTGACGGGACTGCTGGGACCCAGTACTTC	CSADGTAGTQYF
TRBV3-1	-	TRBJ1-1	-	TGTGCCAGCAGCCAGTTCGAGAACACTGAAGCTTTCTTT	CASSQFENTEAFF
TRBV7-3	TRBD2	TRBJ2-1	few	TGTGCCAGCAGCTCAAAAGGGACTAGCGGGAGCAATGAGCAGTTCTTC	CASSSKGTSGSNEQFF
TRBV27	-	TRBJ1-1	many	TGTGCCAGCAGTCCCGGAGTGAACACTGAAGCTTTCTTT	CASSPGVNTEAFF
TRBV28	-	TRBJ2-5	-	TGTGCCAGCAGTTTGGTACGCGGCGGAGAGACCCAGTACTTC	CASSLVRGGETQYF
TRBV6-5	-	TRBJ1-3	many	TGTGCCAGCAGTCGCGAGGGGACCTCGGGCCCTGGAAACACCATATATTTT	CASSREGTSGPGNTIYF
TRBV11-3	-	TRBJ1-1	many	TGTGCCAGCAGCTACACCTCCGGTTCTGAAGCTTTCTTT	CASSYTSGSEAFF
TRBV6-6	TRBD2	TRBJ2-2	-	TGTGCCAGCAGTCCGAAGTATTTAGCGGGGGCCTACACCGGGGAGCTGTTTTTT	CASSPKYLAGAYTGELFF
TRBV7-2	TRBD1	TRBJ2-7	few	TGTGCCAGCAGCCAACGGGACAGGCCATACGAGCAGTACTTC	CASSQRDRPYEQYF
TRBV20-1	TRBD1	TRBJ1-5	many	TGCAGTGCTGGGGGACAGGGGGCTCTAGTAAGTAGCAATCAGCCCCAGCATTTT	CSAGGQGALVSSNQPQHF
TRBV2	-	TRBJ1-1	many	TGTGCCAGCATGGAAGCCGTGGGCACTGAAGCTTTCTTT	CASMEAVGTEAFF
TRBV15	TRBD2	TRBJ2-1	-	TGTGCCACCAGCAGGGTCGGGGGACTAGCGGGAGGAACCTACAATGAGCAGTTCTTC	CATSRVGGLAGGTYNEQFF
TRBV5-6	-	TRBJ2-3	many	TGTGCCAGCAGCTTGATGCAGGGATACCCAGATACGCAGTATTTT	CASSLMQGYPDTQYF
TRBV20-1	-	TRBJ2-7	few	TGCAGTGCTAGAGGGGGATTTGGGCGCGGAACCAGCTCCTACGAGCAGTACTTC	CSARGGFGRGTSSYEQYF
TRBV29-1	-	TRBJ2-7	few	TGCAGCGCCTCCGAGACAGTATCCTACGAGCAGTACTTC	CSASETVSYEQYF
TRBV27	-	TRBJ1-1	-	TGTGCCAGTCACCGGACAGACAACACTGAAGCTTTCTTT	CASHRTDNTEAFF
TRBV5-4	TRBD1	TRBJ2-2	-	TGTGCCAGCACCCGCGCAGGGGGCAGGACCGGGGAGCTGTTTTTT	CASTRAGGRTGELFF
TRBV7-2	-	TRBJ2-1	few	TGTGCCAGCAGCTTAGATTTTGGGGAGGATGAGCAGTTCTTC	CASSLDFGEDEQFF
TRBV5-1	TRBD1	TRBJ2-3	few	TGCGCCAGCAGCTTGACCCAGCCAGGGGGAACGTCAGATACGCAGTATTTT	CASSLTQPGGTSDTQYF
TRBV6-6	TRBD1	TRBJ2-4	few	TGTGCCAGCAGCCCAACGACAGGGGGTACAAACATTCAGTACTTC	CASSPTTGGTNIQYF
TRBV4-1	-	TRBJ1-6	-	TGCGCCAGCAGCCTTCCCAGTGTCCCTTATAATTCACCCCTCCACTTT	CASSLPSVPYNSPLHF
TRBV29-1	-	TRBJ2-7	many	TGCAGCGTTGATTTGGGTCAGGGGGGGCCGCGGCAGTACTTC	CSVDLGQGGPRQYF
TRBV27	-	TRBJ2-5	-	TGTGCCAGCAAACCACAGTGCCAAGAGACCCAGTACTTC	CASKPQCQETQYF
TRBV20-1	TRBD1	TRBJ1-1	many	TGCAGTGCTACCGGGGACAGGGGAATCACTGAAGCTTTCTTT	CSATGDRGITEAFF
TRBV6-6	-	TRBJ2-7	many	TGTGCCAGCAGTTACGCCAGCTACGAGCAGTACTTC	CASSYASYEQYF
TRBV11-2	TRBD2	TRBJ2-5	-	TGTGCCAGCAGCTTGGGACTAGTGGCCGGGGAGACCCAGTACTTC	CASSLGLVAGETQYF
TRBV5-1	TRBD2	TRBJ2-2	-	TGCGCCAGCAGCTTCGGGACTAGCGGGAGTCGGGACACCGGGGAGCTGTTTTTT	CASSFGTSGSRDTGELFF
TRBV12-3/TRBV12-4	TRBD1	TRBJ1-5	many	TGTGCCAGCAGTCCGACAGGGGGCCTGGGGGATGAGCCCCAGCATTTT	CASSPTGGLGDEPQHF
TRBV6-1	-	TRBJ1-1	-	TGTGCCAGCAGTGAATGGCAGGGCGGCATGAACACTGAAGCTTTCTTT	CASSEWQGGMNTEAFF
TRBV20-1	TRBD2	TRBJ2-1	many	TGCAGTGCTAGAGATAGGGGGACTAGCGGGACTGGCTCCTACAATGAGCAGTTCTTC	CSARDRGTSGTGSYNEQFF
TRBV5-4	-	TRBJ1-2	few	TGTGCCAGCAGATTGGGGGGCGCAAGTGGCTACACCTTC	CASRLGGASGYTF
TRBV20-1	-	TRBJ1-1	-	TGCAGTGCTAGAGTCGGCAGGGAATTTGAAGCTTTCTTT	CSARVGREFEAFF
TRBV7-6	TRBD1	TRBJ2-1	-	TGTGCCAGCAGCCCTGGACAGGGGGACAATGAGCAGTTCTTC	CASSPGQGDNEQFF
TRBV5-5	-	TRBJ1-6	many	TGTGCCAGCAGCTTGGCCCCCGACAGTTATAATTCACCCCTCCACTTT	CASSLAPDSYNSPLHF
TRBV19	-	TRBJ1-5	-	TGTGCCGCAACCCAGTCGGGTTTGAGCAATCAGCCCCAGCATTTT	CAATQSGLSNQPQHF
TRBV11-2	-	TRBJ2-7	few	TGTGCCAGCAGCCATTATAGGTGGGGGCGAGGCGAGCAGTACTTC	CASSHYRWGRGEQYF
TRBV18	-	TRBJ1-3	many	TGTGCCAGCTCACCAGTAACGGTCTCTGGAAACACCATATATTTT	CASSPVTVSGNTIYF
TRBV24-1	TRBD2	TRBJ2-1	many	TGTGCCACCGGCGGGACTAGCGGAATTTCCCGGGAGCAGTTCTTC	CATGGTSGISREQFF
TRBV19	TRBD1	TRBJ2-1	few	TGTGCCAGTAGTACCCGACAGGGGACATACAATGAGCAGTTCTTC	CASSTRQGTYNEQFF
TRBV20-1	-	TRBJ1-3	many	TGCAGTGCTGTCTACAGGGATGCTGGAAACACCATATATTTT	CSAVYRDAGNTIYF
TRBV19	TRBD1	TRBJ2-2	few	TGTGCCAGTAGCGTTACGGGACAGAGCACCGGGGAGCTGTTTTTT	CASSVTGQSTGELFF
TRBV6-5	TRBD2	TRBJ2-3	few	TGTGCCAGCAGTACCGGACTAGCGGGAGTGGATACGCAGTATTTT	CASSTGLAGVDTQYF
TRBV7-9	TRBD2	TRBJ2-5	few	TGTGCCAGCAGCGGACTAGTAGGCTTCCTGGAAGAGACCCAGTACTTC	CASSGLVGFLEETQYF
TRBV27	TRBD1	TRBJ1-5	few	TGTGCCAGCAGTCCCATCTGGGGACAGGATAGCAATCAGCCCCAGCATTTT	CASSPIWGQDSNQPQHF
TRBV28	TRBD2	TRBJ2-2	many	TGTGCCAGCAGTCGGACTAGCGGGAGATCCGGGGAGCTGTTTTTT	CASSRTSGRSGELFF